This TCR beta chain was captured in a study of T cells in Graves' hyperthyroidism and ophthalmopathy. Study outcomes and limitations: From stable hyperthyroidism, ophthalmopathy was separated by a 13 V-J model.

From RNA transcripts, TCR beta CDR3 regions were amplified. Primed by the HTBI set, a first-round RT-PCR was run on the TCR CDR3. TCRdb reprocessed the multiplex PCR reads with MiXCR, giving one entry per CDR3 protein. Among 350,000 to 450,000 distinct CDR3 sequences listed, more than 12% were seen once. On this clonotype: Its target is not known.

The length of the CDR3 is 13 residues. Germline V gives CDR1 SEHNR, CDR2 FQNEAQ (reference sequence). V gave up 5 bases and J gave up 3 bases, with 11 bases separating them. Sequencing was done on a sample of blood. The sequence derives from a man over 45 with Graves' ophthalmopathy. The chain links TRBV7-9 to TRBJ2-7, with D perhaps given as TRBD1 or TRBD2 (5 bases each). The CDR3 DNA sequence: TGTGCCAGCAGCCGGGACCAACTCTACGAGCAGTACTTC. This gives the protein CASSRDQLYEQYF.